This TCR beta chain derives from a study of beta chain features in type 1 diabetes. About the study: Healthy donors and patients showed comparable age, gender and cell yields.

Expressed TCRB transcripts were sequenced because the isolated RNA had all been reverse transcribed beforehand. About 3.57 million reads were obtained on average from naive, central memory and regulatory T cell samples. Data came from immunoSEQ multiplex PCR; TCRdb stores just in-frame clones and leaves some out. The sample holds 150,000 to 200,000 clones, 63% seen once. Findings and caveats of the study: A definitive answer on HLA type influencing TCRB rearrangement was not reached here. VDJ junctions in type 1 diabetes patients carried more deletions and fewer insertions. There was a moderate but significant shortening of TCRB CDR3s in all four CD4+ subsets of Type 1 diabetes patients.

Remarks on this clone: As yet, its antigen is unknown. Other DNA sequences in this specimen translate into the identical CDR3.

This sequence originates from a man aged 25-45 years with type 1 diabetes. Sequencing used naive CD4+ T cells from blood.

The CDR3 sequence: CASSVDRGQETQYF. The CDR3 nucleotides read TGTGCCAGCAGCGTCGACAGGGGGCAAGAGACCCAGTACTTC. This chain connects TRBV9 to TRBJ2-5, with 9 bases aligning to TRBD1. Trimming took 2 bases from V and 2 from J; bases not matched to a gene: 1. The germline V gene encodes CDR1 SGDLS and CDR2 YYNGEE. The CDR3 is made up of 14 amino acids.